Given below is one T cell receptor beta chain in context. This cohort consisted of healthy bone marrow donors. The PCR had 60 Vbeta and 13 Jbeta primers. Sequenced by immunoSEQ multiplex PCR; TCRdb stores in-frame clones only, minus some. The table includes some 190,000 clones, 75% to 90% detected once. This record comes from a study of cytomegalovirus exposure and HLA in healthy donors. Study-level information: Around 190 million T cells yielded 90 million to 130 million unique TCR beta sequences, as an earlier analysis found. Roughly 89 million unique TCR sequences came from HLA-typed donors in an early release.

CDR1 WNHNN and CDR2 SYGVQD come from the germline V gene (reference sequence). The CDR3 extends over 15 amino acids. With 3 bases clipped from V and 4 bases from J, the junction kept 6 bases outside the gene matches. The TCR sequence derives from a man aged 25 to 40 in good health and CMV-seronegative. The chain carries TRBV10-1 and TRBJ2-5; 9 positions agree with TRBD1. The sample taken for sequencing was PBMCs. CDR3 nucleotide sequence: TGCGCCAGCAGTGATCCGGGACAGGGTAGAGAGACCCAGTACTTC. Its translation: CASSDPGQGRETQYF.